What follows describes a single T cell receptor (beta chain). Germline V CDR1 and CDR2: SGDLS, YYNGEE. V gave up 0 bases and J gave up 8 bases, with 14 bases separating them. The CDR3 has 14 residues. These data are taken from a study of T cell repertoires and Cas9 in healthy adults. Measured with immunoSEQ multiplex PCR; TCRdb has only the in-frame clones, and not every one. Among 20,000 to 25,000 clones listed, 90% were seen once. The chain is built from TRBV9 and TRBJ1-2; weak D call: TRBD1 (6 bases). The sample comprised CD4+ effector T cells (CD127+, CD25-, CD137-, CD154-) from PBMCs; culture status not recorded. This clonotype originated in a human donor in good health. CDR3 nucleotide sequence: TGTGCCAGCAGCGTAGGGGCGGGGGCGGAAGGCTACACCTTC. It codes for CASSVGAGAEGYTF.